These T cell receptor beta chains were read from a single sample in a study of blood T cell repertoires in COVID-19. The repertoire was sequenced with immunoSEQ multiplex PCR; TCRdb's copy has only in-frame clones and lacks some. In the table there are about 190,000 clones, less than 85% of which are singletons. Sample: peripheral blood. The receptors originated from a woman between 45 and 65 years old with acute or convalescent COVID-19. Both conserved end residues are part of each CDR3. The order of the fields is J gene, clone size, V gene, D gene, CDR3 protein, CDR3 DNA. A D gene is named only where the DNA matches it firmly. Clone size is not always given. Where it is, it says once, few, many or a class for expanded clones.

TRBJ1-4 | NA | TRBV2 | NA | CASSTGSAELFF | TGTGCCAGCAGCACCGGGAGCGCCGAACTGTTTTTT
TRBJ1-2 | NA | TRBV4-2 | NA | CASSQEGLGNYGYTF | TGTGCCAGCAGCCAAGAAGGCCTGGGCAACTATGGCTACACCTTC
TRBJ1-2 | NA | TRBV6-5 | TRBD1 | CASKGAVYGYTF | TGTGCCAGCAAGGGGGCGGTCTATGGCTACACCTTC
TRBJ2-5 | NA | TRBV19 | NA | CASSILGGHATQYF | TGTGCCAGTAGTATTTTGGGGGGGCACGCGACCCAGTACTTC
TRBJ2-1 | NA | TRBV5-1 | TRBD1 | CASSSGTGTSYNEQFF | TGCGCCAGCAGCTCCGGGACAGGGACGTCCTACAATGAGCAGTTCTTC
TRBJ2-2 | once | TRBV11-3 | NA | CASSPHRAGELFF | TGTGCCAGCAGCCCCCACAGGGCCGGGGAGCTGTTTTTT
TRBJ2-1 | NA | TRBV7-6 | TRBD2 | CASSLGLAAHNEQFF | TGTGCCAGCAGCCTTGGACTAGCGGCCCACAATGAGCAGTTCTTC
TRBJ1-4 | NA | TRBV3-1/TRBV3-2 | TRBD1 | CASSYRDRNEKLFF | TGTGCCAGCAGCTACCGGGACAGGAATGAAAAACTGTTTTTT
TRBJ1-1 | NA | TRBV5-1 | TRBD1 | CASSTGQGLSTEAFF | TGCGCCAGCAGCACCGGACAGGGGCTTAGCACTGAAGCTTTCTTT
TRBJ2-2 | NA | TRBV7-8 | NA | CASSLADFTGELFF | TGTGCCAGCAGCTTAGCGGACTTCACCGGGGAGCTGTTTTTT
TRBJ1-5 | NA | TRBV28 | TRBD1 | CASINRGQGQPQHF | TGTGCCAGCATTAACAGGGGTCAGGGTCAGCCCCAGCATTTT
TRBJ1-6 | NA | TRBV12-3/TRBV12-4 | NA | CASSRQGNSPLHF | TGTGCCAGCAGCCGGCAGGGCAATTCACCCCTCCACTTT
TRBJ1-3 | NA | TRBV6-5 | NA | CASSYDRYSGNTIYF | TGTGCCAGCAGTTACGACAGATACTCTGGAAACACCATATATTTT
TRBJ1-3 | NA | TRBV6-5 | TRBD1 | CASSPTGGPGNTIYF | TGTGCCAGCAGCCCGACAGGGGGACCTGGAAACACCATATATTTT
TRBJ2-7 | NA | TRBV4-2 | NA | CASSQGGFTYEQYF | TGTGCCAGCAGCCAAGGCGGCTTTACCTACGAGCAGTACTTC
TRBJ2-2 | once | TRBV7-9 | NA | CASSFNTGELFF | TGTGCCAGCAGCTTCAATACCGGGGAGCTGTTTTTT
TRBJ1-4 | few | TRBV6-5 | NA | CASSYSGGKGDEKLFF | TGTGCCAGCAGTTACTCCGGAGGGAAGGGCGATGAAAAACTGTTTTTT
TRBJ2-3 | few | TRBV5-1 | NA | CASTNPGLRTADTQYF | TGCGCCAGCACCAACCCGGGACTCCGCACGGCAGATACGCAGTATTTT
TRBJ2-7 | NA | TRBV6-6 | NA | CASSYNPESSYEQYF | TGTGCCAGCAGTTATAATCCGGAGAGCTCCTACGAGCAGTACTTC
TRBJ2-2 | NA | TRBV20-1 | NA | CSASTAGELFF | TGCAGTGCTAGTACAGCCGGGGAGCTGTTTTTT
TRBJ1-4 | NA | TRBV28 | NA | CASTLSGGEKLFF | TGTGCCAGCACCTTAAGCGGGGGGGAAAAACTGTTTTTT
TRBJ1-5 | few | TRBV4-3 | NA | CASSQNRDSNQPQHF | TGCGCCAGCAGCCAAAACAGGGATAGCAATCAGCCCCAGCATTTT
TRBJ2-3 | NA | TRBV4-1 | TRBD2 | CASSQTGRAGTIPPSQYF | TGCGCCAGCAGCCAAACGGGTCGGGCGGGGACTATACCTCCATCGCAGTATTTT
TRBJ2-1 | few | TRBV14 | NA | CASSPLGSRGEQFF | TGTGCCAGCAGCCCCCTGGGTAGCCGGGGTGAGCAGTTCTTC
TRBJ1-2 | NA | TRBV24-1 | NA | CATSDLGQGTTNYGYTF | TGTGCCACCAGTGATTTAGGGCAGGGGACGACTAACTATGGCTACACCTTC
TRBJ2-1 | NA | TRBV28 | NA | CASNKIIRGLYNEQFF | TGTGCCAGCAACAAAATTATCCGAGGTCTCTACAATGAGCAGTTCTTC
TRBJ1-6 | NA | TRBV5-5 | NA | CASSLRSYNSPLHF | TGTGCCAGCAGCTTGCGGTCCTATAATTCACCCCTCCACTTT
TRBJ2-3 | NA | TRBV5-1 | TRBD2 | CASSRSGEGTDTQYF | TGCGCCAGCAGTCGAAGCGGGGAAGGCACAGATACGCAGTATTTT
TRBJ2-1 | NA | TRBV27 | TRBD2 | CASSSVAGVAYNEQFF | TGTGCCAGCAGTTCGGTAGCGGGGGTTGCCTACAATGAGCAGTTCTTC
TRBJ2-1 | NA | TRBV5-1 | NA | CASSRDFTNEQFF | TGCGCCAGCAGCCGGGACTTCACCAATGAGCAGTTCTTC
TRBJ1-1 | NA | TRBV28 | NA | CASSRSPGSTEAFF | TGTGCCAGCAGTCGCTCGCCGGGGTCCACTGAAGCTTTCTTT
TRBJ2-3 | NA | TRBV5-1 | TRBD1 | CASVPFGDRPTDTQYF | TGCGCCAGCGTACCATTCGGGGACAGACCCACAGATACGCAGTATTTT
TRBJ1-2 | NA | TRBV29-1 | TRBD1 | CSVTKDRGYGYTF | TGCAGCGTAACCAAGGACAGGGGCTATGGCTACACCTTC
TRBJ2-7 | NA | TRBV28 | NA | CASSLTENEQYF | TGTGCCAGCAGTCTAACAGAGAACGAGCAGTACTTC
TRBJ2-3 | NA | TRBV15 | TRBD2 | CATSREGVGQGGTDTQYF | TGTGCCACCAGCAGAGAAGGTGTGGGGCAGGGAGGGACAGATACGCAGTATTTT
TRBJ1-4 | NA | TRBV5-1 | NA | CASSLVTGEKLFF | TGCGCCAGCAGCTTGGTGACAGGAGAAAAACTGTTTTTT
TRBJ1-4 | NA | TRBV27 | TRBD1 | CASRDRANEKLFF | TGTGCCAGCAGGGACAGGGCTAATGAAAAACTGTTTTTT
TRBJ1-4 | NA | TRBV15 | NA | CATSRGPNIALNEKLFF | TGTGCCACCAGCAGAGGCCCCAACATTGCCCTTAATGAAAAACTGTTTTTT
TRBJ2-1 | once | TRBV5-1 | NA | CASSEWTNNEQFF | TGCGCCAGCAGCGAATGGACTAACAATGAGCAGTTCTTC